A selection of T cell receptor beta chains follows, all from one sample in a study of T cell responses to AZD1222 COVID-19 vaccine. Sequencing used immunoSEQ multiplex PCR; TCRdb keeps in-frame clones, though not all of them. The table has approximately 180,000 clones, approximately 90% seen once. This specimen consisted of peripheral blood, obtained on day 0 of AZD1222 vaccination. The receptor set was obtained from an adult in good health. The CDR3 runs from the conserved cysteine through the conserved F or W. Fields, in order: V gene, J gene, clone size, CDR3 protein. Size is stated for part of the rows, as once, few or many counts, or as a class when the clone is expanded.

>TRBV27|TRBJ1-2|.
CASSPTGVYGYTF
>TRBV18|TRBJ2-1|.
CASSPAGQGYNEQFF
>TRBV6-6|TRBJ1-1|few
CASRLDRDTEAFF
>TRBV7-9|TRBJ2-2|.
CASSLGRNTGELFF
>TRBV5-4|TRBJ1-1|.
CASSSETEARDTEAFF
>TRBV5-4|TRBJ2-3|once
CASSLAGGADTQYF
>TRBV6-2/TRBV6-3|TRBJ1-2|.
CASSGQDGLYGYTF
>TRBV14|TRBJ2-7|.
CASSQKRGASYEQYF
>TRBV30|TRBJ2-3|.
CAWRGDSHGTQYF
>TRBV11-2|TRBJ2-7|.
CASSLDLAVPWGEQYF
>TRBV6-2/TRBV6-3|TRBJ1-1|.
CASSPTVMNTEAFF
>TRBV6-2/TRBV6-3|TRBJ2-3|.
CASSTPWGRGFREGGTDTQYF
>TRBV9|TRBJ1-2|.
CASSVSDRVGYGYTF
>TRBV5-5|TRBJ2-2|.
CASSSRGPSSFANTGELFF
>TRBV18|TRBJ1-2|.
CASSGQFNYGYTF
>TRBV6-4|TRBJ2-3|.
CASSDPLVSDTQYF
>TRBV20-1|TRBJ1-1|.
CSAQTPGEAFF
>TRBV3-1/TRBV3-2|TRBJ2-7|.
CASSQGGGEYF
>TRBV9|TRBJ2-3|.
CASSVERGGWNTQYF
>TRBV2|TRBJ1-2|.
CASRSRLQANYGYTF
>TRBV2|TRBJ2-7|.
CASSAPGTGEGYEQYF
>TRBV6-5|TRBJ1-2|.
CAVKGAANYGYTF
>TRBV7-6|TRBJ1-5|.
CASRLGTASNQPQHF
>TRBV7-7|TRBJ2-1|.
CASSFGSRGYEQFF
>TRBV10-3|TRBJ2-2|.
CATLGQGRTGELFF
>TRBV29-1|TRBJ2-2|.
CSVGTGETGELFF
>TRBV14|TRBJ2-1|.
CASSPGTKNEQFF
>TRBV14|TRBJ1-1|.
CASSQPELGTEAFF
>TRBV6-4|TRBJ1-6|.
CASAGQGGSPLHF
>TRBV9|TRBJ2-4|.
CASSVAGGSIQYF
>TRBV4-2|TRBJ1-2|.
CASSQDSGGTGYGYTF
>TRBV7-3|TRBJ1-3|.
CASSRGGSGNTIYF
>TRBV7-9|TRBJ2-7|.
CASSLAQAGGYEQYF
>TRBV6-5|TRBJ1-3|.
CASRTGLDTIYF
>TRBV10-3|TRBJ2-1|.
CAISDPQGNEQFF
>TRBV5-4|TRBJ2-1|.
CALTLAGGPRNEQFF
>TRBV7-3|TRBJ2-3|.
CASSLRGNRGTDTQYF
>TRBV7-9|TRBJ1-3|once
CASSLGDSGAIYF
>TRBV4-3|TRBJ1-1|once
CASSRDRVGEAFF
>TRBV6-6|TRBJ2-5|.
CASSWDSYQETQYF
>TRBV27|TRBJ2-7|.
CASSSNRVIWYF
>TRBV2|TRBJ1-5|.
CASSRGQGWDQPQHF
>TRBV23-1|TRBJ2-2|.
CASSPSDRGQYTGELFF
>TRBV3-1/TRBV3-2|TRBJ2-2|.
CASSQETGQNTGELFF
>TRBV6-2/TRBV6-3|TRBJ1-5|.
CASSSNSGTGASQPQHF
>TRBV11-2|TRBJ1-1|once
CASSFPSGTREAFF
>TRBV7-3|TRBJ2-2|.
CASSLTTGHTGELFF
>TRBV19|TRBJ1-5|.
CASSIGTGYQPQHF
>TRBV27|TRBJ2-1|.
CASRTTSGPGNEQFF